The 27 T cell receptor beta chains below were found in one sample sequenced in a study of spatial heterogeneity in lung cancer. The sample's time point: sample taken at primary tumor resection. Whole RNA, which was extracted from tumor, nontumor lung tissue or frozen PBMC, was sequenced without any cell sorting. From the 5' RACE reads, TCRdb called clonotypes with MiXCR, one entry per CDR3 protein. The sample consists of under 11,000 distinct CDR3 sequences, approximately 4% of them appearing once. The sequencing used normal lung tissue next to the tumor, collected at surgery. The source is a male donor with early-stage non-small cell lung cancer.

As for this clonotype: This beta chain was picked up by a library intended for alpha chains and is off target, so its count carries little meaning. DNA for the CDR3: TGTGCCAGCTCACCACGGTGGGGGGCGGCCTACGAGCAGTACTTC. Encoded protein: CASSPRWGAAYEQYF. The genes are TRBV18 and TRBJ2-7, with D perhaps assigned TRBD1 or TRBD2 (6 bases each). Per germline, CDR1 KGHSH and CDR2 LQKENI. The CDR3 has 15 residues. V was shortened by 1 base and J by 2 bases, with 12 bases between the two germline ends.

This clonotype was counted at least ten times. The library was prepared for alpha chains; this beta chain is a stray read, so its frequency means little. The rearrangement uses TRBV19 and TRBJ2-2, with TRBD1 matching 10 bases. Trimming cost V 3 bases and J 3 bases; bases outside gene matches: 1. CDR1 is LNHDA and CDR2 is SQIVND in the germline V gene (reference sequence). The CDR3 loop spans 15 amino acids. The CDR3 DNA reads TGTGCCAGTAGTATCGACAGGGGGCACACCGGGGAGCTGTTTTTT. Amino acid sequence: CASSIDRGHTGELFF.

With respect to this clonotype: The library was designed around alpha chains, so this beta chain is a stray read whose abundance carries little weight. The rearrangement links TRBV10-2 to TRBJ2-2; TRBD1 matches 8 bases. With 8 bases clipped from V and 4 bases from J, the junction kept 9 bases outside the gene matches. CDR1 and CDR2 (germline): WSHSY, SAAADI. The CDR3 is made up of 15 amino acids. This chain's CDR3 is CASGQGSLGTGELFF. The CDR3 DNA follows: TGCGCCAGCGGACAGGGTTCATTGGGCACCGGGGAGCTGTTTTTT.

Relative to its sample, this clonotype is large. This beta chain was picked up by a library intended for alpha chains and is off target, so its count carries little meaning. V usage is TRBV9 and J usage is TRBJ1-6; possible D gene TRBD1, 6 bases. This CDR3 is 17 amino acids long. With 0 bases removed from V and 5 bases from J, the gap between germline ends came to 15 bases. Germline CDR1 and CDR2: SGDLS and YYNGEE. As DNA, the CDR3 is TGTGCCAGCAGCGTAGCTACCGGGGGCAGGAATAATTCACCCCTCCACTTT. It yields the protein CASSVATGGRNNSPLHF.

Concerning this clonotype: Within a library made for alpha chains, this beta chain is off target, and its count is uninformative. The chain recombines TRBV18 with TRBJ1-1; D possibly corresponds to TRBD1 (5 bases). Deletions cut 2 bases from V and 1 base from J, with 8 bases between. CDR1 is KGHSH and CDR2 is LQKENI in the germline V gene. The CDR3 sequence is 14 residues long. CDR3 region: CASSPEDRNTEAFF. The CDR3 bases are TGTGCCAGCTCACCAGAAGACAGGAACACTGAAGCTTTCTTT.

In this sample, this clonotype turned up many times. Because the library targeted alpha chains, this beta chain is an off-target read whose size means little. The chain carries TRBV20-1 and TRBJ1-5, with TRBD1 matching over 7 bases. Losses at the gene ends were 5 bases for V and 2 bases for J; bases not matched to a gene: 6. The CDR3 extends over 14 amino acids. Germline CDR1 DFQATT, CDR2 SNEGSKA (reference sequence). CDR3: CSASGTAGNQPQHF. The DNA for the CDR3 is TGCAGTGCTTCCGGGACAGCGGGCAATCAGCCCCAGCATTTT.

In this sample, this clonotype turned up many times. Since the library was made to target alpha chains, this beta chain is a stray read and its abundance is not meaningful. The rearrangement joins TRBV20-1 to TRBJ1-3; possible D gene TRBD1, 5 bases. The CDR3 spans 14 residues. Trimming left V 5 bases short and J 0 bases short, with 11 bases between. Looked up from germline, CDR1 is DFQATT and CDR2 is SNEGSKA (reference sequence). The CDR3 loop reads CSAARDLSGNTIYF. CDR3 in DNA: TGCAGTGCTGCTAGGGACCTCTCTGGAAACACCATATATTTT.

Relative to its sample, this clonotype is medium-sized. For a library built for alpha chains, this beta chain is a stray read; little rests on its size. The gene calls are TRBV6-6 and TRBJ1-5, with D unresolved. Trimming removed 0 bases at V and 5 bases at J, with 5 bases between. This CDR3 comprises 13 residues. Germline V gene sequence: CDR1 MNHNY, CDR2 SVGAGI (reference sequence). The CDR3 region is CASSYSRDQPQHF. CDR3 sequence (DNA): TGTGCCAGCAGTTACTCGCGGGATCAGCCCCAGCATTTT.

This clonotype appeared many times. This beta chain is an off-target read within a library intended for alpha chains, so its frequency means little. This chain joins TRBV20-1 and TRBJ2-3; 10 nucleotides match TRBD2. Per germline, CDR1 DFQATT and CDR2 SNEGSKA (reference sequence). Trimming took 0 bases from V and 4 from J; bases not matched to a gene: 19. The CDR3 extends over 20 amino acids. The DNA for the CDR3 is TGCAGTGCTAGAGATTACCTGGTCAGCGGGAGGGCCTTAGAGGCAGATACGCAGTATTTT. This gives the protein CSARDYLVSGRALEADTQYF.

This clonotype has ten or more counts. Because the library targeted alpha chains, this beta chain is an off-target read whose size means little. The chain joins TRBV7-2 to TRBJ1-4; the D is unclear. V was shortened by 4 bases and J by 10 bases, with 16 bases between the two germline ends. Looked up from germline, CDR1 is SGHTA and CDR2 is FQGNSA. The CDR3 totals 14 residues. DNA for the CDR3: TGTGCCAGCAGCTCCTCTCCTCAGAGTGGAAAACTGTTTTTT. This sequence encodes CASSSSPQSGKLFF.

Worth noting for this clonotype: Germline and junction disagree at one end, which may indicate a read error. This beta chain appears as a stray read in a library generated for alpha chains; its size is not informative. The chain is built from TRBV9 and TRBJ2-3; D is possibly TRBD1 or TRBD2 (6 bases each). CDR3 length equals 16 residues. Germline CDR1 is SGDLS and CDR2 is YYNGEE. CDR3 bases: TGTGTCAGCAGCGCGGAGGGGGGCCAGAGCACAGATACGCAGTATTTT. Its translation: CVSSAEGGQSTDTQYF.

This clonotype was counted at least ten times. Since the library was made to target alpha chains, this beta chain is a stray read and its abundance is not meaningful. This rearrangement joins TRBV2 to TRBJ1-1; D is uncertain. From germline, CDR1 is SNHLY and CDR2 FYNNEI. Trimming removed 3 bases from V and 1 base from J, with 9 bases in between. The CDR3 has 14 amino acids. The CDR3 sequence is CASSERAKNTEAFF. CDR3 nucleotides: TGTGCCAGCAGTGAGCGGGCGAAGAACACTGAAGCTTTCTTT.

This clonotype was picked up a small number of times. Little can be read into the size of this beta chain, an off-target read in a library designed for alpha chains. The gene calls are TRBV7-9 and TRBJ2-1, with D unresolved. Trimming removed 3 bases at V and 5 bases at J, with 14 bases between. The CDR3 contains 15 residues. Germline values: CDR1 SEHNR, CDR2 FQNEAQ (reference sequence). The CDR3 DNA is TGTGCCAGCAGCTTGGGAACGCTACGGGACAATGAGCAGTTCTTC. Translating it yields CASSLGTLRDNEQFF.

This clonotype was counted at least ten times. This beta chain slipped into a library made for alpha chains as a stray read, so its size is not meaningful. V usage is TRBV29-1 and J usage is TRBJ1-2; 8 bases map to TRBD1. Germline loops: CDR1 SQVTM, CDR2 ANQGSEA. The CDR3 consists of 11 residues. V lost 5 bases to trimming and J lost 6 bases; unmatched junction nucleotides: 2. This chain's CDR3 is CSVLTGDGYTF. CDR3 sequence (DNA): TGCAGCGTTCTGACAGGGGATGGCTACACCTTC.

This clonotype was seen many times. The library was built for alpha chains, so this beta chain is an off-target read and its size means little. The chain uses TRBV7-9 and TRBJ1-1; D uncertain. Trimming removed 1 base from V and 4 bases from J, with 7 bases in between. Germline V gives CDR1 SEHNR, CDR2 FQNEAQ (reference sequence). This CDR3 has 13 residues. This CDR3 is CASSLDGLTEAFF. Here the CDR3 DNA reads TGTGCCAGCAGCTTAGATGGACTCACTGAAGCTTTCTTT.

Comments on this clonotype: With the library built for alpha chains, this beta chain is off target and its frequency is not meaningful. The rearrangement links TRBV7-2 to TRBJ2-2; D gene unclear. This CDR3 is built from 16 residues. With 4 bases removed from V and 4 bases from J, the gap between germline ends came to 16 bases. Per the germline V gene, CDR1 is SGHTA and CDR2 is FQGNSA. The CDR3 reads CASSSQWGLSTGELFF. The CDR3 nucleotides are TGTGCCAGCAGCTCCCAGTGGGGATTAAGCACCGGGGAGCTGTTTTTT.

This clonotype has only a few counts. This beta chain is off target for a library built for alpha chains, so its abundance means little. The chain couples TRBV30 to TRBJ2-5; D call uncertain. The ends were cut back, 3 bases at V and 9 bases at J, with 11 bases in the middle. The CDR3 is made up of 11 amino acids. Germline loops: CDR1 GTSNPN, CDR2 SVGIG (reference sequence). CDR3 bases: TGTGCCTGGAGGGGCCCGAAGGCCCAGTACTTC. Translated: CAWRGPKAQYF.

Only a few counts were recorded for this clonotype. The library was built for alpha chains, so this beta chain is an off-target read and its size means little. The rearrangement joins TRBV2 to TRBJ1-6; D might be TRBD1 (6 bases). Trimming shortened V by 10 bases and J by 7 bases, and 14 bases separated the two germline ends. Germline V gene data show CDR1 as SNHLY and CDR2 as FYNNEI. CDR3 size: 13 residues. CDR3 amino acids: CATTRGANSPLHF. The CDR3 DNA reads TGTGCCACCACCCGGGGGGCGAATTCACCCCTCCACTTT.

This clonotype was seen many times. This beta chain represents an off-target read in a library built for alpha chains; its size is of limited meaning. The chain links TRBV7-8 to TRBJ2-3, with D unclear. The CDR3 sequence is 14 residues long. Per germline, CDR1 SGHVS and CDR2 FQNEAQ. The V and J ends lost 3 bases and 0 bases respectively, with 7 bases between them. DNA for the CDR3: TGTGCCAGCAGCTTGACTGGAAGCACAGATACGCAGTATTTT. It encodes CASSLTGSTDTQYF. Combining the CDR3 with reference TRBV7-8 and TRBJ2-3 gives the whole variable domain GAGVSQSPRYKVAKRGQDVALRCDPISGHVSLFWYQQALGQGPEFLTYFQNEAQLDKSGLPSDRFFAERPEGSVSTLKIQRTQQEDSAVYLCASSLTGSTDTQYFGPGTRLTVL.

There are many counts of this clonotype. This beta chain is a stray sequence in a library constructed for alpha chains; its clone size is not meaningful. CDR3 nucleotide sequence: TGTGCCAGCAGCGCTAGAGTGCGAAGCTTTTCACAAGAGACCCAGTACTTC. Protein sequence: CASSARVRSFSQETQYF. This chain connects TRBV14 to TRBJ2-5; D is unresolved. Germline V lookup: CDR1 SGHDN, CDR2 FVKESK. The CDR3 runs 17 residues. V lost 5 bases to trimming and J lost 2 bases, with 21 bases between them.

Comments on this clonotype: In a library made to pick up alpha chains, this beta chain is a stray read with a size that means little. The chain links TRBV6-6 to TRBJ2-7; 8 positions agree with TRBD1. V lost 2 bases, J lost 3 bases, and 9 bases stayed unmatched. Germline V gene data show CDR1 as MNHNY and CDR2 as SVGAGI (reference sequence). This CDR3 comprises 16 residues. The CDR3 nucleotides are TGTGCCAGCAGTTACGCGGCAGGGGGCCTCGGCTACGAGCAGTACTTC. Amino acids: CASSYAAGGLGYEQYF.

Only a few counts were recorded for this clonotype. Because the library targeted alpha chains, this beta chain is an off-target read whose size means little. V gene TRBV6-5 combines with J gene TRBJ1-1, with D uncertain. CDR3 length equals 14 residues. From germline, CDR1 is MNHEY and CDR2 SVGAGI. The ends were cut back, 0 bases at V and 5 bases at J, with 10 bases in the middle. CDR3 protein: CASSYSRSGTEAFF. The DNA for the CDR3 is TGTGCCAGCAGTTACTCGAGATCGGGGACTGAAGCTTTCTTT.

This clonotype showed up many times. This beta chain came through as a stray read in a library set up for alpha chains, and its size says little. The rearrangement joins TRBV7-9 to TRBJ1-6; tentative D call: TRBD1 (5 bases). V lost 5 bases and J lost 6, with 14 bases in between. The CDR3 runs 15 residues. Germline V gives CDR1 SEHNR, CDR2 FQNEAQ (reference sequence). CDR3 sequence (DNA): TGTGCCAGCAGCCCGGGGAGGGACGGTAATTCACCCCTCCACTTT. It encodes CASSPGRDGNSPLHF.

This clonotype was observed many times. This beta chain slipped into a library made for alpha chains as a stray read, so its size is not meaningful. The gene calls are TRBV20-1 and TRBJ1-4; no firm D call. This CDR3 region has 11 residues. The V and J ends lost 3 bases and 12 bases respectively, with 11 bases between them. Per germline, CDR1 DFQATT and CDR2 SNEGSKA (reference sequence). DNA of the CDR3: TGCAGTGCTAGGGAGTCGGAGCAACTGTTTTTT. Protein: CSARESEQLFF.

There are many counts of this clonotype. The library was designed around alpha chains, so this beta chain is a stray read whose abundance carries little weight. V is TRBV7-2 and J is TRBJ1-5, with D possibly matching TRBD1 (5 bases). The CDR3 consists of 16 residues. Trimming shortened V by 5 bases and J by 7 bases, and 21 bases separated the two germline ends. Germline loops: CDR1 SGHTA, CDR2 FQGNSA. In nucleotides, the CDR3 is TGTGCCAGCAGCACCTATCACGGGGCCAGGGACCAGCCCCAGCATTTT. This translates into CASSTYHGARDQPQHF.

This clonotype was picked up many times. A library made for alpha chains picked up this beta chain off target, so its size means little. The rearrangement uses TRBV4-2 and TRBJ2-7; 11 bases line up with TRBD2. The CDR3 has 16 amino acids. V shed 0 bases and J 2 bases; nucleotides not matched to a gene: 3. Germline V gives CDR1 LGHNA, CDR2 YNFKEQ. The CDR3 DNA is TGTGCCAGCAGCCAAGAGTTTAGCGGGAGGGCCTACGAGCAGTACTTC. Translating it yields CASSQEFSGRAYEQYF.

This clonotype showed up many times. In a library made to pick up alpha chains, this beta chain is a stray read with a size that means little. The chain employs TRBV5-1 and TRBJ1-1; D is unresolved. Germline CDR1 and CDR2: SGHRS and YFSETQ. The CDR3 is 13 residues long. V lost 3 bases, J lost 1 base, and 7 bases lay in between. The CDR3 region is CASSSQTNTEAFF. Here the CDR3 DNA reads TGCGCCAGCAGCTCACAGACGAACACTGAAGCTTTCTTT.